The clone carrying this T cell receptor (beta chain) appeared a few times. Its antigen remains unknown. This record belongs to a study of vaccination and CD4 T cells after COVID-19. Findings and limits, study-wide: From a median of about 20 to 38, SARS-CoV-2-reactive clonotypes increased, though not significantly.

Cultured CD4+ T-cell DNA underwent Oncomine TCR Beta short-read sequencing. TCRdb reprocessed the PCR reads with MiXCR, giving one entry per CDR3 protein. The profile shows 14,000 to 15,000 distinct CDR3 sequences, approximately 40% of them singletons. Treatment in this sample: approximately nine-day PBMC culture with coronavirus spike peptide pools or control peptides (ViraFEST assay). Peptide pools at approximately 9.9 ug/ml and IL-2 at about 9.6 IU/ml were added to cultures of a few million PBMCs per well. The V end was cut by 4 bases, the J end by 8 bases, with 11 bases between. This CDR3 has 12 residues. Germline CDR1 reads MNHNS; CDR2 reads SASEGT.

Sequencing was performed on CD4+ T cells from blood, cultured in vitro. V and J are TRBV6-1 and TRBJ1-2; D not resolved. The receptor was derived from a human donor who had recovered from COVID-19. Written as DNA, the CDR3 is TGTGCCAGCAGTGCAACAACTTCGGGCTACACCTTC. It translates to CASSATTSGYTF.